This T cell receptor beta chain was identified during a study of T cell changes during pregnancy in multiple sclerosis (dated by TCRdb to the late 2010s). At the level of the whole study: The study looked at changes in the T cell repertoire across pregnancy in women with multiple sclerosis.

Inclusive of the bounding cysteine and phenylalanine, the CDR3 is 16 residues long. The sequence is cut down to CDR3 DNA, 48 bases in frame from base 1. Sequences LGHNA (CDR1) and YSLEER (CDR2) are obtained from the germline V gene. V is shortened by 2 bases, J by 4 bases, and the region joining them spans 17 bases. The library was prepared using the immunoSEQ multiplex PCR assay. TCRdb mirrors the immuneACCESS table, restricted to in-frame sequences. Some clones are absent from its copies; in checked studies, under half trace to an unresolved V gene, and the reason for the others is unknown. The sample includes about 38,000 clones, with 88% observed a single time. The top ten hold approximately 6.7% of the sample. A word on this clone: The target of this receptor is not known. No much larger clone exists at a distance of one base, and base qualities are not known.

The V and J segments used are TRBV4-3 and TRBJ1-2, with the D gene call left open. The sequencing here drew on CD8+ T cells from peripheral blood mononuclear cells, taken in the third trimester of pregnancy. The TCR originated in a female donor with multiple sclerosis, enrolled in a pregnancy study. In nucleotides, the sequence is TGCGCCAGCAGCCAAACATGGGGAGGGAGGGCCTATGGCTACACCTTC. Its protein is CASSQTWGGRAYGYTF.